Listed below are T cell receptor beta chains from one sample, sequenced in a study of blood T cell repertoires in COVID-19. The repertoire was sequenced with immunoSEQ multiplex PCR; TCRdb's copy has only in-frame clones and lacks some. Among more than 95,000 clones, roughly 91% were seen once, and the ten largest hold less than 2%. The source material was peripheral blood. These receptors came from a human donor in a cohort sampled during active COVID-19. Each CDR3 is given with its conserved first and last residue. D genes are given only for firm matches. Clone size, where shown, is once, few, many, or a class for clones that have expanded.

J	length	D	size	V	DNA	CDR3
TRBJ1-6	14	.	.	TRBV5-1	TGCGCCAGCAGCTTCGACAGCGATAATTCACCCCTCCACTTT	CASSFDSDNSPLHF
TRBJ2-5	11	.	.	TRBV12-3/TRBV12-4	TGTGCCAGCAGCTCACGGGAGACCCAGTACTTC	CASSSRETQYF
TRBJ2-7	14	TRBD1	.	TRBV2	TGTGCCAGCAGGCAAGACAGGGCTTTCGACGAGCAGTACTTC	CASRQDRAFDEQYF
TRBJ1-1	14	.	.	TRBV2	TGTGCCAGCAGCCCAAGGGGAGGGGACACTGAAGCTTTCTTT	CASSPRGGDTEAFF
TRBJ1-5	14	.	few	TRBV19	TGTGCCAGTAGGGTCCAGGGGAGCAATCAGCCCCAGCATTTT	CASRVQGSNQPQHF
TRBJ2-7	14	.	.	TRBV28	TGTGCCAGCAGCCTCGGGACAAGAGCCTACGAGCAGTACTTC	CASSLGTRAYEQYF
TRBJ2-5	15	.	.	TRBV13	TGTGCCAGCAGCTTACTAGCCCAAGGAAGGGAGACCCAGTACTTC	CASSLLAQGRETQYF
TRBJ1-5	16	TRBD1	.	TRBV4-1	TGCGCCAGCAGCCAAGAATCGTCGTCAGGGGGGCAGCCCCAGCATTTT	CASSQESSSGGQPQHF
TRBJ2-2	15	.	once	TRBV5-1	TGCGCCAGCAGCTTGGGACCCGAAGGGGGCGGGGAGCTGTTTTTT	CASSLGPEGGGELFF
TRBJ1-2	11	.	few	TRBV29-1	TGCAGCGTAGACGACAGCTATGGCTACACCTTC	CSVDDSYGYTF
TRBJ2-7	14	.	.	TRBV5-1	TGCGCCAGCAGCTTGGGGGGCGGCTTCTACGAGCAGTACTTC	CASSLGGGFYEQYF
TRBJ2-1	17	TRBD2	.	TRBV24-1	TGTGCCACCAGTGACCCACATAGCGGGAGCTCCTACAATGAGCAGTTCTTC	CATSDPHSGSSYNEQFF
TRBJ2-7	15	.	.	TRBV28	TGTGCCAGCACCCCCGGGGTCCAGCAAACCTACGAGCAGTACTTC	CASTPGVQQTYEQYF
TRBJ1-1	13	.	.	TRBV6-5	TGTGCCAGCACCACGGGAGGGTTGGCTGAAGCTTTCTTT	CASTTGGLAEAFF
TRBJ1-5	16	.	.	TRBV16	TGTGCCAGCAGCCAATCAATGACAGGCCCGAATCAGCCCCAGCATTTT	CASSQSMTGPNQPQHF
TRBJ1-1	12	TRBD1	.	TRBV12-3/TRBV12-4	TGTGCCAGCAGCCACGGGACAGCTGGAGCTTTCTTT	CASSHGTAGAFF
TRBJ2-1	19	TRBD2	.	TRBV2	TGTGCCAGCATCCCTCCGGGACTAGCGGGGGGGAGCTCCTACAATGAGCAGTTCTTC	CASIPPGLAGGSSYNEQFF
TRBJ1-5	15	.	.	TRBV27	TGTGCCAGCAGTTTATCTTGGGACAACAATCAGCCCCAGCATTTT	CASSLSWDNNQPQHF
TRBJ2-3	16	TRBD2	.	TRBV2	TGTGCCAGCAGCACTAGCGGCCGTCATTCCACAGATACGCAGTATTTT	CASSTSGRHSTDTQYF
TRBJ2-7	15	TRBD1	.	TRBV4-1	TGCGCCAGCAGCCAAAACAGGGGGTTAGGCTACGAGCAGTACTTC	CASSQNRGLGYEQYF
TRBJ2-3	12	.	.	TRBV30	TGTGCCTGGAGGAGGAGCACAGATACGCAGTATTTT	CAWRRSTDTQYF
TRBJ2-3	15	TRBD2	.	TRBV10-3	TGTGCCATCAGTGAGGCGAGCGGGGGTTTAGATACGCAGTATTTT	CAISEASGGLDTQYF
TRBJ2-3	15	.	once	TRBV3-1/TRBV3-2	TGTGCCAGCAGCGCCTCGGGTCTCCCCGGGGATACGCAGTATTTT	CASSASGLPGDTQYF
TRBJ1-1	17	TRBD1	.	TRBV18	TGTGCCAGCTCACCGAGTCGGACAGGGGGCCGGCGCACTGAAGCTTTCTTT	CASSPSRTGGRRTEAFF
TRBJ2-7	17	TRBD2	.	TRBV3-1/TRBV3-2	TGTGCCAGCAGCCAAGTTGCTAGCGGGATCCACTCCTACGAGCAGTACTTC	CASSQVASGIHSYEQYF
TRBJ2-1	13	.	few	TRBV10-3	TGTGCCATCAGTGATCTTGGGGCCTATGAGCAGTTCTTC	CAISDLGAYEQFF
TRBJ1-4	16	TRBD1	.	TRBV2	TGTGCCAGCAGAATACAGGGGAGACGCACTAATGAAAAACTGTTTTTT	CASRIQGRRTNEKLFF
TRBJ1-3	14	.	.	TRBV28	TGTGCCAGCAGGTCGGGGAGCTCTGGAAACACCATATATTTT	CASRSGSSGNTIYF
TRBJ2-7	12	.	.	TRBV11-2	TGTGCCAGCAGTTCAATGTCCTACGAGCAGTACTTC	CASSSMSYEQYF
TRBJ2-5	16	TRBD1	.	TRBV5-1	TGCGCCAGCAGCCTGGGTGGGACAGGGCACCAAGAGACCCAGTACTTC	CASSLGGTGHQETQYF